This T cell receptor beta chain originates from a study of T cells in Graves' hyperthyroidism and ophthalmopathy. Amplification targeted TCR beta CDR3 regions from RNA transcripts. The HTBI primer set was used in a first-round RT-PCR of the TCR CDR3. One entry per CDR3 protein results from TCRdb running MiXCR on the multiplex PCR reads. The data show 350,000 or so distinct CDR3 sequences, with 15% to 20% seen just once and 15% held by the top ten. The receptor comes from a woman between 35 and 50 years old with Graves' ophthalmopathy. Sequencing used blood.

The CDR3 here is CASSVTGGTRYEQYF. The CDR3, as DNA: TGTGCCAGCAGCGTCACAGGGGGAACGAGGTACGAGCAGTACTTC. The chain joins TRBV11-2 to TRBJ2-7; 8 bases are a match to TRBD1. The CDR3 is 15 amino acids. Losses at the gene ends were 5 bases for V and 4 bases for J; bases not matched to a gene: 10. Germline assignment: CDR1 SGHAT and CDR2 FQNNGV. The full variable domain, in which reference TRBV11-2 and TRBJ2-7 provide the parts outside the CDR3, is EAGVAQSPRYKIIEKRQSVAFWCNPISGHATLYWYQQILGQGPKLLIQFQNNGVVDDSQLPKDRFSAERLKGVDSTLKIQPAKLEDSAVYLCASSVTGGTRYEQYFGPGTRLTVT.